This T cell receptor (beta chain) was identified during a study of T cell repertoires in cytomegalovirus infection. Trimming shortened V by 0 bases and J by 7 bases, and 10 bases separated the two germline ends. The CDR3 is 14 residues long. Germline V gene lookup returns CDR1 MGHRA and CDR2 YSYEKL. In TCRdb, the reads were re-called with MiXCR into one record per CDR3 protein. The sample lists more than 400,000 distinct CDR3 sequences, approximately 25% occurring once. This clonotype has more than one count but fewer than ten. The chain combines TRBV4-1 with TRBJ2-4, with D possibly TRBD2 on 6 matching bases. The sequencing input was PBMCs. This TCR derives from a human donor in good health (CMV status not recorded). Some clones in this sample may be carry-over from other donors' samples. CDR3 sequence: CASSQDGGKNIQYF. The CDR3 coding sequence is TGCGCCAGCAGCCAAGACGGGGGAAAGAACATTCAGTACTTC.